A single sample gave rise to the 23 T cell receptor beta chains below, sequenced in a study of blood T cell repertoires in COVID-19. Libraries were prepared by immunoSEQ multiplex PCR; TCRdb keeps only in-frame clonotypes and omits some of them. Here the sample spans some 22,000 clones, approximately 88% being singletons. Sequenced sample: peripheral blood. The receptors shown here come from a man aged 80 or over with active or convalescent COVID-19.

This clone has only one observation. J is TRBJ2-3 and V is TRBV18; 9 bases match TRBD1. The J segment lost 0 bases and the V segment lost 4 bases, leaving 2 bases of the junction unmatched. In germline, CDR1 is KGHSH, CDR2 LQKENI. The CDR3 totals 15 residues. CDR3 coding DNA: TGTGCCAGCTCACAGGACAGGGGTAGCACAGATACGCAGTATTTT. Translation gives CASSQDRGSTDTQYF.

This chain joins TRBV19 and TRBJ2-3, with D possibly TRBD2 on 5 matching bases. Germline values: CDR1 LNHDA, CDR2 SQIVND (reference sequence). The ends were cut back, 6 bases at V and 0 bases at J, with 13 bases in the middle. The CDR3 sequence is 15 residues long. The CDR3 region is CASSSPSGSTDTQYF. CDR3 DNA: TGTGCCAGTAGCTCCCCGAGCGGTAGCACAGATACGCAGTATTTT.

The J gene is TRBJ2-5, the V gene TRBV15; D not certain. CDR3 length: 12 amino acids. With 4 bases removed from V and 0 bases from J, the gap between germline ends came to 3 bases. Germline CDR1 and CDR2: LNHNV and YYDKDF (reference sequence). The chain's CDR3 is CATSIDQETQYF. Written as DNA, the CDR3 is TGTGCCACCAGCATAGACCAAGAGACCCAGTACTTC.

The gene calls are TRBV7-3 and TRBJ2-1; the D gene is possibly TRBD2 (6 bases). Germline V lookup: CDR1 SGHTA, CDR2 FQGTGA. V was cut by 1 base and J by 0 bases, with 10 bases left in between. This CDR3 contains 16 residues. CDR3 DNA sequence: TGTGCCAGCAGCTTAAACGGGGGAAGCTCCTACAATGAGCAGTTCTTC. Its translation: CASSLNGGSSYNEQFF.

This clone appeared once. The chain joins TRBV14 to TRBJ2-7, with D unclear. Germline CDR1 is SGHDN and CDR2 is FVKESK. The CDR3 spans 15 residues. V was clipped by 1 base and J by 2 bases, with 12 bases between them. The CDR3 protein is CASSQGPGTTYEQYF. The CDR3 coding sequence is TGTGCCAGCAGCCAAGGGCCAGGAACAACCTACGAGCAGTACTTC.

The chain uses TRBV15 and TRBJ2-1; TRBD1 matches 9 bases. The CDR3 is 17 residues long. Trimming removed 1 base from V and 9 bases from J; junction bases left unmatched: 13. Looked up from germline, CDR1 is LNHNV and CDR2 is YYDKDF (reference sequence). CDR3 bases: TGTGCCACCAGCAGAGCCCTACCGGGACAGGGTTTCGGTGAGCAGTTCTTC. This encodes CATSRALPGQGFGEQFF. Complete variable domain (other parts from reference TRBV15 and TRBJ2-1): DAMVIQNPRYQVTQFGKPVTLSCSQTLNHNVMYWYQQKSSQAPKLLFHYYDKDFNNEADTPDNFQSRRPNTSFCFLDIRSPGLGDTAMYLCATSRALPGQGFGEQFFGPGTRLTVL.

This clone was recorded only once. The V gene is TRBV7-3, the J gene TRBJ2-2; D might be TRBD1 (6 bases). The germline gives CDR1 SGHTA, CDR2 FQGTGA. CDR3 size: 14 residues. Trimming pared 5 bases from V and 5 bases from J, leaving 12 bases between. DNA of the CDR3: TGTGCCAGCAGCGCGTCAACAGGGACCGGGGAGCTGTTTTTT. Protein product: CASSASTGTGELFF.

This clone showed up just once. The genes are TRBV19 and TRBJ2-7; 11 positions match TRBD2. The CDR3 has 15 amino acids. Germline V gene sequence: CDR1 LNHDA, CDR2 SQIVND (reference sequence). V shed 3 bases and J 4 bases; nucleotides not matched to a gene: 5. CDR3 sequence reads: CASSITTSGTYEQYF. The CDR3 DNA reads TGTGCCAGTAGTATCACGACTAGCGGGACTTACGAGCAGTACTTC.

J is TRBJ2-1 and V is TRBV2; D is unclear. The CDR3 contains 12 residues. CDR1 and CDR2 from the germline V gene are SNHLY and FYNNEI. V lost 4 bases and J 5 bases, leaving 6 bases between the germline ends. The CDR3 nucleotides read TGTGCCAGCAGTGCTACTAACAATGAGCAGTTCTTC. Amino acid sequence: CASSATNNEQFF.

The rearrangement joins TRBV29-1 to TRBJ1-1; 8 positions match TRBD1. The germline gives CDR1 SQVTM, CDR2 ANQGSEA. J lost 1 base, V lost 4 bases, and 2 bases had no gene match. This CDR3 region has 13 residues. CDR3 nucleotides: TGCAGCGTTGGACAGGGGAGGAACACTGAAGCTTTCTTT. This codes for CSVGQGRNTEAFF.

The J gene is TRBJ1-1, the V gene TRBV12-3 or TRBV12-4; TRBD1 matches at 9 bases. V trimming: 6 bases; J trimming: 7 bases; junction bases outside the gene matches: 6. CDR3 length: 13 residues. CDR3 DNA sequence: TGTGCCAGCAGACTACAGGGGGCGAGTGAAGCTTTCTTT. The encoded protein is CASRLQGASEAFF.

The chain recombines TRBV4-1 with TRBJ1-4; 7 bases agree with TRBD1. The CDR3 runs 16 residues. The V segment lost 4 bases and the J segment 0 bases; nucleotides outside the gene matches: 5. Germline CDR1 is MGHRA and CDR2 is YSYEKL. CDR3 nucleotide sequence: TGCGCCAGCAGCCCACCCCAGGGGGCAACTAATGAAAAACTGTTTTTT. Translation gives CASSPPQGATNEKLFF.

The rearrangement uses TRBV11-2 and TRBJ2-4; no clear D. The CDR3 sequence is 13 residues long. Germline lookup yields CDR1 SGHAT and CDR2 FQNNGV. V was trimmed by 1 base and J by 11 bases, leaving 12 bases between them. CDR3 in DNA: TGTGCCAGCAGCTTAGCAGAAAAAAGCGTTCAGTACTTC. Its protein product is CASSLAEKSVQYF.

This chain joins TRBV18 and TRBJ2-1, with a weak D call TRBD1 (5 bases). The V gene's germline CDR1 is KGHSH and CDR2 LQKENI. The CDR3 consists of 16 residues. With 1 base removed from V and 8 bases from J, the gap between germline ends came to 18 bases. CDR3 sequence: CASSPLVPIGAYEQFF. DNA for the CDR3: TGTGCCAGCTCACCACTGGTCCCCATTGGGGCCTATGAGCAGTTCTTC. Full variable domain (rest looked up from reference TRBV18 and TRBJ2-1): NAGVMQNPRHLVRRRGQEARLRCSPMKGHSHVYWYRQLPEEGLKFMVYLQKENIIDESGMPKERFSAEFPKEGPSILRIQQVVRGDSAAYFCASSPLVPIGAYEQFFGPGTRLTVL.

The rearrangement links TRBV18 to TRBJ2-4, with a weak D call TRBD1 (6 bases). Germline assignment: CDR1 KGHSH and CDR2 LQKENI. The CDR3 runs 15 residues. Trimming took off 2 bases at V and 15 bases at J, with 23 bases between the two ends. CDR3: CASSPGVAPQGTSYF. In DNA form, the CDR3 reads TGTGCCAGCTCACCAGGGGTGGCCCCGCAGGGGACGTCGTACTTC. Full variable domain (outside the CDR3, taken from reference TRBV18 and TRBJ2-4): NAGVMQNPRHLVRRRGQEARLRCSPMKGHSHVYWYRQLPEEGLKFMVYLQKENIIDESGMPKERFSAEFPKEGPSILRIQQVVRGDSAAYFCASSPGVAPQGTSYFGAGTRLSVL.

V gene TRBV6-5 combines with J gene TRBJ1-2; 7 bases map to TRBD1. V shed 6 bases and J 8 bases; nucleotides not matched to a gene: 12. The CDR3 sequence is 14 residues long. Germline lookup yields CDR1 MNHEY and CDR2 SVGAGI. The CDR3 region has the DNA TGTGCCAGCAGGCCGGGACAGCGAAAGAAAGGCTACACCTTC. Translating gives CASRPGQRKKGYTF.

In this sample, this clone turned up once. CDR3 coding DNA: TGTGCCAGCAACAGGCGCAGCACAGATACGCAGTATTTT. Its protein product is CASNRRSTDTQYF. The chain is built from TRBV2 and TRBJ2-3; perhaps TRBD1 as D (5 bases). CDR1 is SNHLY and CDR2 is FYNNEI in the germline V gene. The V gene lost 7 bases and the J gene lost 0 bases, with 8 bases spanning the gap. The CDR3 loop spans 13 amino acids.

The DNA for the CDR3 is TGTGCCAGCAGCACGGACAGGGTGCTAGGGCAGCCCCAGCATTTT. It codes for CASSTDRVLGQPQHF. The genes are TRBV6-2 or TRBV6-3 and TRBJ1-5; TRBD1 matches at 8 bases. The V gene's germline CDR1 is MNHEY and CDR2 SVGEGT. V lost 6 bases, J lost 7 bases, and 11 bases stayed unmatched. The length of the CDR3 is 15 residues.

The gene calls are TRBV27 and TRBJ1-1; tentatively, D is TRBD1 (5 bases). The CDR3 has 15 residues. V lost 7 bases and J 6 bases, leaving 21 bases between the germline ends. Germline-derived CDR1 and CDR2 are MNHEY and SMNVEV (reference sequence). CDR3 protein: CASTSISVWGSEAFF. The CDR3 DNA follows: TGTGCCAGCACATCAATCTCCGTGTGGGGCTCTGAAGCTTTCTTT.

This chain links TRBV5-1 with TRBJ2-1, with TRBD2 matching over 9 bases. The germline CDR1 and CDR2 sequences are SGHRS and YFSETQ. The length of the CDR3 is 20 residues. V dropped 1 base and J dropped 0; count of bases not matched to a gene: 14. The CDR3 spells CASSLPQREATKSSYNEQFF. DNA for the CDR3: TGCGCCAGCAGCTTGCCCCAGCGGGAGGCTACAAAGAGCTCCTACAATGAGCAGTTCTTC.

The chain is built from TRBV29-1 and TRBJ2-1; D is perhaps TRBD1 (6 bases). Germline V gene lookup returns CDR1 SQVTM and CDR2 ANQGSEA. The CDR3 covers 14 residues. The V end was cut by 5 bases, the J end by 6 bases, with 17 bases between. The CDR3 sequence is CSVSHPTGTNEQFF. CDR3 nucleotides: TGCAGCGTTTCCCACCCAACAGGGACCAATGAGCAGTTCTTC.

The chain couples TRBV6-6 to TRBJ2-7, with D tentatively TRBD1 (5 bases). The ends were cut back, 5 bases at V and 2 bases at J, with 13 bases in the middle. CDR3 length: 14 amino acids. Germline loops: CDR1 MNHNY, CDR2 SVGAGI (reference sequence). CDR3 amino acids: CASSTRQPPYEQYF. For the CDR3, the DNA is TGTGCCAGCAGTACCCGACAGCCACCCTACGAGCAGTACTTC.

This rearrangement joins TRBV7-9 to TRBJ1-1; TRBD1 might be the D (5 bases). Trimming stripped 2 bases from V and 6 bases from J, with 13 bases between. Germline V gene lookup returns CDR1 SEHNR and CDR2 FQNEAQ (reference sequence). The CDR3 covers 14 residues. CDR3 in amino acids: CASSLSGLSAEAFF. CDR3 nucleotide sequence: TGTGCCAGCAGCTTATCAGGGCTGAGTGCTGAAGCTTTCTTT.